This is a list of T cell receptor beta chains from one sample in a study of beta chain features in type 1 diabetes. The method was immunoSEQ multiplex PCR; TCRdb's version includes in-frame clones alone and lacks a portion of them. The sample has 600,000 or so clones, 11% to 15% seen once. What was sequenced was naive CD4+ T cells from blood. These receptors all stem from a man aged 18 to 30 with type 1 diabetes. CDR3s include the opening cysteine and the closing phenylalanine or tryptophan. D genes are given only for firm matches. Expanded clones get a size class; other rows say once, few or many, or leave the size out.

D gene,clone size,V gene,J gene,CDR3 protein,CDR3 DNA
TRBD2,NA,TRBV19,TRBJ2-5,CASSIAVGGSQETQYF,TGTGCCAGTAGTATAGCGGTCGGGGGGTCCCAAGAGACCCAGTACTTC
NA,few,TRBV6-1,TRBJ1-4,CASTSAETNEKLFF,TGTGCCAGCACTTCGGCCGAGACTAATGAAAAACTGTTTTTT
NA,NA,TRBV18,TRBJ2-7,CASSLQGLNEQYF,TGTGCCAGCTCACTGCAGGGGCTAAACGAGCAGTACTTC
NA,few,TRBV6-6,TRBJ2-5,CASSQGFRFETQYF,TGTGCCAGCAGTCAAGGGTTCCGGTTTGAGACCCAGTACTTC
NA,NA,TRBV6-5,TRBJ2-1,CASSYGGIDEQFF,TGTGCCAGCAGTTACGGAGGGATTGATGAGCAGTTCTTC
NA,few,TRBV27,TRBJ2-2,CASSSTGELFF,TGTGCCAGCAGTTCCACCGGGGAGCTGTTTTTT
NA,few,TRBV29-1,TRBJ1-3,CSVRTGNTIYF,TGCAGCGTGAGAACTGGAAACACCATATATTTT
NA,few,TRBV10-3,TRBJ1-5,CAISEIVGLGIEDQPQHF,TGTGCCATCAGTGAAATCGTCGGATTGGGGATCGAGGATCAGCCCCAGCATTTT
TRBD1,few,TRBV6-5,TRBJ2-7,CASSRDSPYEQYF,TGTGCCAGCAGCCGGGACAGCCCCTACGAGCAGTACTTC
NA,few,TRBV7-2,TRBJ2-4,CASSSGPIGNIQYF,TGTGCCAGCAGCTCAGGACCGATCGGAAACATTCAGTACTTC
NA,NA,TRBV11-2,TRBJ2-3,CASSSLGAYTDTQYF,TGTGCCAGCAGCTCCCTGGGGGCCTACACAGATACGCAGTATTTT
TRBD1,NA,TRBV27,TRBJ2-3,CASKGTGTGANTQYF,TGTGCCAGCAAAGGGACCGGGACAGGGGCAAATACGCAGTATTTT
NA,few,TRBV6-5,TRBJ2-2,CASETGGSRTGELFF,TGTGCCAGCGAGACGGGGGGCTCGCGCACCGGGGAGCTGTTTTTT
NA,few,TRBV5-1,TRBJ1-2,CASSLPGQSNGYTF,TGCGCCAGCAGCTTGCCCGGACAGTCGAATGGCTACACCTTC
NA,few,TRBV4-2,TRBJ2-5,CASSQDKEGKETQYF,TGTGCCAGCAGCCAAGATAAGGAGGGGAAAGAGACCCAGTACTTC
TRBD2,NA,TRBV30,TRBJ2-1,CAWRLAGEQFF,TGTGCCTGGAGACTAGCGGGTGAGCAGTTCTTC
NA,few,TRBV10-3,TRBJ2-5,CAISESRSKETQYF,TGTGCCATCAGTGAGTCTCGCTCGAAAGAGACCCAGTACTTC
NA,few,TRBV5-6,TRBJ2-3,CASSFRGTDTQYF,TGTGCCAGCAGCTTCCGGGGAACAGATACGCAGTATTTT
TRBD1,NA,TRBV5-1,TRBJ2-3,CASSPTRDRASTDTQYF,TGCGCCAGCAGCCCGACCAGGGACAGGGCGAGCACAGATACGCAGTATTTT
NA,few,TRBV11-2,TRBJ1-2,CASSLDGLYGYTF,TGTGCCAGCAGCTTAGATGGCCTCTATGGCTACACCTTC
NA,few,TRBV30,TRBJ2-3,CAWTGARPSTDTQYF,TGTGCCTGGACAGGAGCTCGACCTAGCACAGATACGCAGTATTTT
NA,NA,TRBV5-1,TRBJ2-7,CASSLGQYYEQYF,TGCGCCAGCAGCTTGGGGCAGTACTACGAGCAGTACTTC
NA,NA,TRBV5-1,TRBJ2-2,CASSPGQLNTGELFF,TGCGCCAGCAGCCCGGGACAACTGAACACCGGGGAGCTGTTTTTT
NA,NA,TRBV4-1,TRBJ2-3,CASSQAEGRTDTQYF,TGCGCCAGCAGCCAAGCAGAGGGGCGGACAGATACGCAGTATTTT
NA,few,TRBV19,TRBJ1-5,CASIPVGRFLNQPQHF,TGTGCCAGTATCCCAGTAGGCCGGTTCCTCAATCAGCCCCAGCATTTT
NA,NA,TRBV7-9,TRBJ2-1,CASSLARGRFYNEQFF,TGTGCCAGCAGCTTAGCGCGGGGGCGCTTCTACAATGAGCAGTTCTTC
NA,NA,TRBV7-9,TRBJ2-1,CASSLKGEGFNEQFF,TGTGCCAGCAGCTTAAAAGGAGAGGGTTTCAATGAGCAGTTCTTC
NA,few,TRBV2,TRBJ2-5,CASSRPSSETQYF,TGTGCCAGCAGTAGGCCCTCATCAGAGACCCAGTACTTC
NA,NA,TRBV14,TRBJ2-2,CASSHGYVNTGELFF,TGTGCCAGCAGTCACGGTTACGTTAACACCGGGGAGCTGTTTTTT
NA,few,TRBV4-3,TRBJ1-4,CASSQDLGRATNEKLFF,TGCGCCAGCAGCCAAGATCTTGGAAGGGCAACTAATGAAAAACTGTTTTTT
NA,NA,TRBV18,TRBJ2-1,CASSPVPTGEQFF,TGTGCCAGCTCACCAGTACCGACGGGTGAGCAGTTCTTC
NA,NA,TRBV6-5,TRBJ1-5,CASSYSLGDQPQHF,TGTGCCAGCAGTTATTCCCTAGGGGATCAGCCCCAGCATTTT
NA,NA,TRBV11-2,TRBJ1-2,CASTEPQSYGYTF,TGTGCCAGCACCGAGCCCCAGTCCTATGGCTACACCTTC
NA,NA,TRBV7-2,TRBJ2-7,CASSPPGLLAYEQYF,TGTGCCAGCAGCCCGCCGGGCTTATTAGCGTACGAGCAGTACTTC
NA,NA,TRBV29-1,TRBJ1-2,CSVEHEVDYGYTF,TGCAGCGTTGAACACGAGGTGGACTATGGCTACACCTTC
TRBD1,NA,TRBV4-1,TRBJ2-7,CASSQGQGTYEQYF,TGCGCCAGCAGCCAAGGACAGGGTACCTACGAGCAGTACTTC
NA,few,TRBV6-4,TRBJ2-6,CASSRDSSGANVLTF,TGTGCCAGCAGCAGAGACAGTTCTGGGGCCAACGTCCTGACTTTC
NA,NA,TRBV29-1,TRBJ2-2,CSVLGTTGELFF,TGCAGCGTCTTAGGGACTACCGGGGAGCTGTTTTTT
NA,NA,TRBV9,TRBJ2-7,CASSRERSYEQYF,TGTGCCAGCAGCCGCGAACGGTCCTACGAGCAGTACTTC
NA,NA,TRBV2,TRBJ2-5,CASSPDRAQYF,TGTGCCAGCAGTCCCGACAGAGCCCAGTACTTC
NA,NA,TRBV29-1,TRBJ1-1,CSVEGANTEAFF,TGCAGCGTTGAAGGCGCGAACACTGAAGCTTTCTTT
NA,NA,TRBV28,TRBJ1-1,CASSLNPTSGTEAFF,TGTGCCAGCAGTTTAAATCCCACCTCAGGAACTGAAGCTTTCTTT
NA,few,TRBV7-2,TRBJ2-7,CATSKVTTLSYEQYF,TGTGCCACCTCTAAGGTCACAACGCTATCCTACGAGCAGTACTTC
NA,NA,TRBV5-1,TRBJ1-2,CASSLVTAYGYTF,TGCGCCAGCAGCTTGGTGACGGCTTATGGCTACACCTTC
TRBD2,once,TRBV29-1,TRBJ2-7,CSVPGRVPYEQYF,TGCAGCGTTCCCGGGAGGGTCCCCTACGAGCAGTACTTC
TRBD1,few,TRBV6-6,TRBJ2-7,CASSYRGTAEYYEQYF,TGTGCCAGCAGTTACCGTGGGACAGCCGAATACTACGAGCAGTACTTC
NA,few,TRBV7-9,TRBJ1-2,CASSLSQQGYTF,TGTGCCAGCAGCTTATCGCAGCAAGGCTACACCTTC